This is a list of T cell receptor beta chains from one sample in a study of cytomegalovirus exposure and HLA in healthy donors. Sequenced by immunoSEQ multiplex PCR; TCRdb stores in-frame clones only, minus some. The data hold about 55,000 clones, with roughly 90% observed a single time. Sequencing was performed on PBMCs. The receptors shown here come from a man between 18 and 29 years old in good health and CMV-seronegative. Both conserved end residues are part of each CDR3. Each record gives: D gene, clone size, V gene, J gene, CDR3 DNA, CDR3 protein. D genes are given only for firm matches. Rows may omit the clone size; those that give it use once, few, many or a size class.

d_gene: NA
abundance: few
v_gene: TRBV6-1
j_gene: TRBJ2-3
CDR3nt: TGTGCCAGCAGTGAAGCGTCGGGAGCAGATACGCAGTATTTT
CDR3aa: CASSEASGADTQYF

d_gene: NA
abundance: NA
v_gene: TRBV2
j_gene: TRBJ2-7
CDR3nt: TGTGCCAGCGGGGACACTCTTTTCTACGAGCAGTACTTC
CDR3aa: CASGDTLFYEQYF

d_gene: TRBD1
abundance: NA
v_gene: TRBV6-5
j_gene: TRBJ1-1
CDR3nt: TGTGCCAGCAGACGGACAGGAATCAACACTGAAGCTTTCTTT
CDR3aa: CASRRTGINTEAFF

d_gene: TRBD1
abundance: NA
v_gene: TRBV2
j_gene: TRBJ1-1
CDR3nt: TGTGCCAGCAGTGTGACAGGGGGCGGAGGCACTGAAGCTTTCTTT
CDR3aa: CASSVTGGGGTEAFF

d_gene: TRBD1
abundance: NA
v_gene: TRBV6-1
j_gene: TRBJ1-1
CDR3nt: TGTGCCAGCAGGAAAAGGGACAGGGGCCCTGAAGCTTTCTTT
CDR3aa: CASRKRDRGPEAFF

d_gene: NA
abundance: NA
v_gene: TRBV2
j_gene: TRBJ2-6
CDR3nt: TGTGCCAGCACCCCCAGGGGAGGGTCTGGGGCCAACGTCCTGACTTTC
CDR3aa: CASTPRGGSGANVLTF

d_gene: NA
abundance: NA
v_gene: TRBV6-4
j_gene: TRBJ1-5
CDR3nt: TGTGCCAGCAGTCTTCACAGGCACTGGTCCCTAAGCAATCAGCCCCAGCATTTT
CDR3aa: CASSLHRHWSLSNQPQHF

d_gene: NA
abundance: NA
v_gene: TRBV27
j_gene: TRBJ2-1
CDR3nt: TGTGCCAGCAGTTTATCGTCTCTCGGCAATGAGCAGTTCTTC
CDR3aa: CASSLSSLGNEQFF

d_gene: TRBD1
abundance: NA
v_gene: TRBV5-1
j_gene: TRBJ2-4
CDR3nt: TGCGCCAGCAGCGCTGGGACAGGGGGCGGGCAAAACATTCAGTACTTC
CDR3aa: CASSAGTGGGQNIQYF

d_gene: NA
abundance: once
v_gene: TRBV4-2
j_gene: TRBJ1-2
CDR3nt: TGTGCCAGCAGCCAAGAGTTATCAGGGAACTATGGCTACACCTTC
CDR3aa: CASSQELSGNYGYTF

d_gene: TRBD1
abundance: NA
v_gene: TRBV7-9
j_gene: TRBJ1-1
CDR3nt: TGTGCCAGCAGCTGGGGGACAGGGGGCCGAAACACTGAAGCTTTCTTT
CDR3aa: CASSWGTGGRNTEAFF

d_gene: TRBD1
abundance: NA
v_gene: TRBV28
j_gene: TRBJ2-3
CDR3nt: TGTGCCTACCGGGACAGTGCCACAGATACGCAGTATTTT
CDR3aa: CAYRDSATDTQYF

d_gene: NA
abundance: NA
v_gene: TRBV11-2
j_gene: TRBJ1-2
CDR3nt: TGTGCCAGCAGCTTAGAAAGACAGACCTATGGCTACACCTTC
CDR3aa: CASSLERQTYGYTF

d_gene: NA
abundance: NA
v_gene: TRBV9
j_gene: TRBJ1-2
CDR3nt: TGTGCCAGCAGCGTAGTAGGCAGGGAGGATGGCTACACCTTC
CDR3aa: CASSVVGREDGYTF

d_gene: NA
abundance: NA
v_gene: TRBV30
j_gene: TRBJ1-1
CDR3nt: TGTGCCTGGAGTTTCGGCAGGGGCGAAAAAGCTTTCTTT
CDR3aa: CAWSFGRGEKAFF

d_gene: NA
abundance: NA
v_gene: TRBV11-3
j_gene: TRBJ2-1
CDR3nt: TGTGCCAGCAGCTTAGGGAGATGGGCACAGGGCGACAATGAGCAGTTCTTC
CDR3aa: CASSLGRWAQGDNEQFF

d_gene: NA
abundance: NA
v_gene: TRBV4-2
j_gene: TRBJ2-1
CDR3nt: TGTGCCAGCAGCCACTTATATGGACTCCCCTCCTACAATGAGCAGTTCTTC
CDR3aa: CASSHLYGLPSYNEQFF

d_gene: NA
abundance: NA
v_gene: TRBV9
j_gene: TRBJ2-1
CDR3nt: TGTGCCAGCAGCGTTCAGCGGGACAATGAGCAGTTCTTC
CDR3aa: CASSVQRDNEQFF

d_gene: NA
abundance: NA
v_gene: TRBV25-1
j_gene: TRBJ2-7
CDR3nt: TGTGCCAGCAGTGAACGGGGGGGGACAGGGTCCGACGAGCAGTACTTC
CDR3aa: CASSERGGTGSDEQYF

d_gene: NA
abundance: NA
v_gene: TRBV19
j_gene: TRBJ2-7
CDR3nt: TGTGCCAGTAGTCTTTCGGGACTCTTAATCGAGCAGTACTTC
CDR3aa: CASSLSGLLIEQYF

d_gene: NA
abundance: once
v_gene: TRBV19
j_gene: TRBJ2-3
CDR3nt: TGTGCCAGTAGAGGGAGGCGAGCTAGCACAGATACGCAGTATTTT
CDR3aa: CASRGRRASTDTQYF

d_gene: TRBD2
abundance: few
v_gene: TRBV7-3
j_gene: TRBJ2-5
CDR3nt: TGTGCCAGCAGCTTAGGGGGGGGACGGGAGACCCAGTACTTC
CDR3aa: CASSLGGGRETQYF

d_gene: NA
abundance: NA
v_gene: TRBV5-1
j_gene: TRBJ2-2
CDR3nt: TGCGCCAGCAGCTTGGCTGGGAGTGTAGCGCCAACGAACACCGGGGAGCTGTTTTTT
CDR3aa: CASSLAGSVAPTNTGELFF

d_gene: NA
abundance: NA
v_gene: TRBV5-4
j_gene: TRBJ2-7
CDR3nt: TGTGCCAGCAGCTTAGGGGGTAGCGCATCTTGGGCCTACGAGCAGTACTTC
CDR3aa: CASSLGGSASWAYEQYF

d_gene: TRBD1
abundance: NA
v_gene: TRBV2
j_gene: TRBJ1-5
CDR3nt: TGTGCCAGCAGTGAACTTGTGACAGGGAGCAGTCAGCCCCAGCATTTT
CDR3aa: CASSELVTGSSQPQHF

d_gene: NA
abundance: NA
v_gene: TRBV11-2
j_gene: TRBJ2-1
CDR3nt: TGTGCCAGCAGCTTCCGGGGCTCCTACAATGAGCAGTTCTTC
CDR3aa: CASSFRGSYNEQFF

d_gene: TRBD1
abundance: NA
v_gene: TRBV2
j_gene: TRBJ1-4
CDR3nt: TGTGCCAGCACCCCCGGACAGGGGCTTGCAACTAATGAAAAACTGTTTTTT
CDR3aa: CASTPGQGLATNEKLFF

d_gene: TRBD2
abundance: NA
v_gene: TRBV15
j_gene: TRBJ2-7
CDR3nt: TGTGCCACCAGCAGAGCGGCGGGAGTCAACGAGCAGTACTTC
CDR3aa: CATSRAAGVNEQYF

d_gene: TRBD2
abundance: NA
v_gene: TRBV11-2
j_gene: TRBJ2-1
CDR3nt: TGTGCCAGCAGCTTACTGTCTAGCGGGCATTCCTACAATGAGCAGTTCTTC
CDR3aa: CASSLLSSGHSYNEQFF

d_gene: TRBD2
abundance: NA
v_gene: TRBV28
j_gene: TRBJ2-5
CDR3nt: TGTGCCAGCAGTTTAAACGACGGGAGGGCTACTGAGACCCAGTACTTC
CDR3aa: CASSLNDGRATETQYF

d_gene: TRBD1
abundance: NA
v_gene: TRBV28
j_gene: TRBJ1-1
CDR3nt: TGTGCCAGCAGTTTAAATTCTTGGGGACAGGGTTCGCATAAAGCTTTCTTT
CDR3aa: CASSLNSWGQGSHKAFF

d_gene: NA
abundance: NA
v_gene: TRBV28
j_gene: TRBJ2-7
CDR3nt: TGTGCCAGCAGTTTAACTAGCAAATACGAGCAGTACTTC
CDR3aa: CASSLTSKYEQYF

d_gene: TRBD2
abundance: NA
v_gene: TRBV9
j_gene: TRBJ2-2
CDR3nt: TGTGCCAGCAGTCTCGGGGCTAGCGGGATCGACGGGGAGCTGTTTTTT
CDR3aa: CASSLGASGIDGELFF

d_gene: NA
abundance: NA
v_gene: TRBV6-5
j_gene: TRBJ2-5
CDR3nt: TGTGCCAGCCGGGTGGAGGAGTACCAAGAGACCCAGTACTTC
CDR3aa: CASRVEEYQETQYF

d_gene: NA
abundance: NA
v_gene: TRBV28
j_gene: TRBJ1-2
CDR3nt: TGTGCCAGTAAAACACAGGGAAAGGGCTACACCTTC
CDR3aa: CASKTQGKGYTF

d_gene: NA
abundance: once
v_gene: TRBV2
j_gene: TRBJ1-1
CDR3nt: TGTGCCAGCGGACAGCCAAAAGCTTTCTTT
CDR3aa: CASGQPKAFF

d_gene: NA
abundance: NA
v_gene: TRBV11-3
j_gene: TRBJ2-7
CDR3nt: TGTGCCAGCAGCCCCGGGAACACCTACGAGCAGTACTTC
CDR3aa: CASSPGNTYEQYF

d_gene: NA
abundance: once
v_gene: TRBV28
j_gene: TRBJ1-1
CDR3nt: TGTGCCAGCAGTTTCACAGCGAACACTGAAGCTTTCTTT
CDR3aa: CASSFTANTEAFF

d_gene: TRBD1
abundance: NA
v_gene: TRBV6-5
j_gene: TRBJ2-7
CDR3nt: TGTGCCAGCAGGGCCGGGACAGGGTCACGCGAGCAGTACTTC
CDR3aa: CASRAGTGSREQYF

d_gene: TRBD1
abundance: NA
v_gene: TRBV10-3
j_gene: TRBJ1-4
CDR3nt: TGTGCCATCAGTGATTACCCCGGGACAGGGGATGAAAAACTGTTTTTT
CDR3aa: CAISDYPGTGDEKLFF

d_gene: TRBD1
abundance: NA
v_gene: TRBV18
j_gene: TRBJ2-7
CDR3nt: TGTGCCAGCTCACCAGGGCAGGGGGCCGTCGGCGAGCAGTACTTC
CDR3aa: CASSPGQGAVGEQYF

d_gene: TRBD2
abundance: NA
v_gene: TRBV6-1
j_gene: TRBJ2-1
CDR3nt: TGTGCCAGCAGCGCAGCGGGAGATGGGTACAATGAGCAGTTCTTC
CDR3aa: CASSAAGDGYNEQFF

d_gene: NA
abundance: NA
v_gene: TRBV19
j_gene: TRBJ2-2
CDR3nt: TGTGCCAGTAGTATTCAATGGCAGGGAAGGACCGGGGAGCTGTTTTTT
CDR3aa: CASSIQWQGRTGELFF

d_gene: TRBD1
abundance: NA
v_gene: TRBV11-2
j_gene: TRBJ2-7
CDR3nt: TGTGCCAGCAGCTTAATAGGGGACAGGGGGCGAAAAGAGCAGTACTTC
CDR3aa: CASSLIGDRGRKEQYF

d_gene: NA
abundance: NA
v_gene: TRBV9
j_gene: TRBJ1-1
CDR3nt: TGTGCCAGCAGCGAGAAAGGGGAGGTTGGGCCGGTCACTGAAGCTTTCTTT
CDR3aa: CASSEKGEVGPVTEAFF

d_gene: NA
abundance: NA
v_gene: TRBV27
j_gene: TRBJ1-1
CDR3nt: TGTGCCAGCTACAGGGCGGTGAACACTGAAGCTTTCTTT
CDR3aa: CASYRAVNTEAFF

d_gene: NA
abundance: NA
v_gene: TRBV5-6
j_gene: TRBJ1-1
CDR3nt: TGTGCCAGCAGCTCCCTCCGGGACACTGAAGCTTTCTTT
CDR3aa: CASSSLRDTEAFF

d_gene: TRBD2
abundance: NA
v_gene: TRBV5-4
j_gene: TRBJ2-7
CDR3nt: TGTGCCAGCAGCTTACAACTAGCGGGAGAGGGCGAGCAGTACTTC
CDR3aa: CASSLQLAGEGEQYF

d_gene: NA
abundance: NA
v_gene: TRBV5-1
j_gene: TRBJ2-7
CDR3nt: TGCGCCAGCAGCTTGCGTAGCAACCACGAGCAGTACTTC
CDR3aa: CASSLRSNHEQYF

d_gene: TRBD1
abundance: NA
v_gene: TRBV19
j_gene: TRBJ2-2
CDR3nt: TGTGCCAGTAGGGACAGGGCTCACACCGGGGAGCTGTTTTTT
CDR3aa: CASRDRAHTGELFF